The 11 T cell receptor beta chains below all came from one sample that was sequenced in a study of lymphopenia after photon versus proton radiotherapy. Measured with immunoSEQ multiplex PCR; TCRdb has only the in-frame clones, and not every one. The sample carries 43,000 or so clones, approximately 85% recorded once. Sequencing was performed on peripheral blood, taken from a patient treated with photon-based radiotherapy. The receptors originated from a man aged 40-50 years with gastric cancer.

The chain employs TRBV7-8 and TRBJ1-1; tentatively, D is TRBD1 (6 bases). With 1 base removed from V and 1 base from J, the gap between germline ends came to 19 bases. This CDR3 has 18 residues. Germline V gene lookup returns CDR1 SGHVS and CDR2 FQNEAQ. The CDR3 spells CASSLGEGWGQTNTEAFF. CDR3 DNA sequence: TGTGCCAGCAGCTTAGGGGAAGGGTGGGGGCAGACGAACACTGAAGCTTTCTTT.

This clone has only one observation. CDR3 loop: CASSLASPRKNTGFF. The CDR3 nucleotides are TGCGCCAGCAGCTTGGCCTCCCCTCGAAAAAACACTGGGTTCTTT. This chain joins TRBV5-1 and TRBJ1-1; D remains ambiguous. The length of the CDR3 is 15 residues. Germline-derived CDR1 and CDR2 are SGHRS and YFSETQ. V was shortened by 0 bases and J by 14 bases, with 23 bases between the two germline ends. Full variable domain (rest looked up from reference TRBV5-1 and TRBJ1-1): KAGVTQTPRYLIKTRGQQVTLSCSPISGHRSVSWYQQTPGQGLQFLFEYFSETQRNKGNFPGRFSGRQFSNSRSEMNVSTLELGDSALYLCASSLASPRKNTGFFGQGTRLTVV.

The V gene is TRBV12-5, the J gene TRBJ1-4, with TRBD1 matching over 8 bases. Germline CDR1 and CDR2: LGHNT and FRNRAP. This CDR3 contains 16 residues. Trimming took 1 base from V and 7 from J; bases not matched to a gene: 8. CDR3 sequence: CASGLATPQGVEKLFF. CDR3 coding DNA: TGTGCTAGTGGTTTGGCCACTCCACAGGGGGTTGAAAAACTGTTTTTT.

The chain joins TRBV11-2 to TRBJ2-3; D might be TRBD1 (6 bases). The germline gives CDR1 SGHAT, CDR2 FQNNGV. Trimming took off 5 bases at V and 0 bases at J, with 12 bases between the two ends. This CDR3 spans 15 amino acids. CDR3 loop: CASSLTGHSTDTQYF. The CDR3 DNA sequence: TGTGCCAGCAGCCTGACAGGTCATAGCACAGATACGCAGTATTTT.

A few counts support this clone. This chain joins TRBV7-2 and TRBJ2-7; tentatively, D is TRBD1 or TRBD2 (5 bases each). This CDR3 is 17 amino acids long. Germline CDR1 is SGHTA and CDR2 is FQGNSA. V was clipped by 1 base and J by 3 bases, with 19 bases between them. The CDR3 DNA sequence: TGTGCCAGCAGCTTAGGGCGGGTAGGGAGAACAGGCTACGAGCAGTACTTC. Translation: CASSLGRVGRTGYEQYF.

The CDR3 region is CASSPSHYRQGGTEAFF. The CDR3 region has the DNA TGTGCCAGCAGTCCCTCCCACTATCGACAGGGAGGAACTGAAGCTTTCTTT. This sequence joins TRBV27 and TRBJ1-1, with 7 bases fitting TRBD1. CDR1 is MNHEY, CDR2 SMNVEV, per germline (reference sequence). The CDR3 has 17 amino acids. The V segment lost 5 bases and the J segment 5 bases; nucleotides outside the gene matches: 17.

V is TRBV7-2 and J is TRBJ1-1; D not resolved. V was shortened by 2 bases and J by 2 bases, with 12 bases between the two germline ends. The CDR3 runs 15 residues. The V gene's germline CDR1 is SGHTA and CDR2 FQGNSA. The CDR3 here is CASSLYLGPNTEAFF. The CDR3 DNA reads TGTGCCAGCAGCTTATATCTCGGGCCAAACACTGAAGCTTTCTTT.

The chain couples TRBV6-1 to TRBJ2-7; no firm D call. This CDR3 comprises 14 residues. V was shortened by 6 bases and J by 0 bases, with 12 bases between the two germline ends. The germline V gene encodes CDR1 MNHNS and CDR2 SASEGT. The CDR3 DNA reads as TGTGCCAGCAGGAAGGCCGGGTTCTCCTACGAGCAGTACTTC. Its protein product is CASRKAGFSYEQYF.

The genes are TRBV18 and TRBJ1-2; maybe TRBD1 (5 bases). The CDR3 covers 15 residues. CDR1 KGHSH and CDR2 LQKENI come from the germline V gene. Trimming removed 2 bases at V and 1 base at J, with 11 bases between. The CDR3 protein is CASSPGAGNNYGYTF. The CDR3 region has the DNA TGTGCCAGCTCACCAGGGGCAGGGAATAACTATGGCTACACCTTC.

This clone was seen only once. The CDR3 DNA reads as TGTGCCAGTACCCCGGCGGGTAAGGATACGCAGTATTTT. This translates into CASTPAGKDTQYF. The rearrangement uses TRBV19 and TRBJ2-3; D perhaps matches TRBD2 (5 bases). Germline V gene lookup returns CDR1 LNHDA and CDR2 SQIVND (reference sequence). V gave up 7 bases and J gave up 6 bases, with 14 bases separating them. CDR3 length equals 13 residues.

The CDR3 spells CASSSTGGYTDTQYF. The CDR3 DNA is TGTGCCAGCAGCTCCACAGGGGGATACACAGATACGCAGTATTTT. The chain uses TRBV7-3 and TRBJ2-3, with 8 positions matching TRBD1. V lost 4 bases, J lost 2 bases, and 5 bases stayed unmatched. The CDR3 loop spans 15 amino acids. The germline V gene encodes CDR1 SGHTA and CDR2 FQGTGA.